Given below is one TCR beta chain in context. These data come from a study of blood T cell repertoires in COVID-19. In the study overall: Sources were T cells, B-cell-depleted T cells, or PBMCs; the material itself was cDNA or gDNA.

Per the original data handling: Cell counts per sample came from amplifying reference gene primers. Assay used: immunoSEQ multiplex PCR; TCRdb lists only in-frame clones, some missing. For V, J and clone size, that table is used; D and trimming come from the DNA. The table records some 180,000 clones, over 80% of them present only once. The sequence was obtained from a middle-aged woman with COVID-19, enrolled during active disease. The sequenced sample was peripheral blood.

The DNA for the CDR3 is TGTGCCATCAGTGCAACAGACACTGAAGCTTTCTTT. Translation: CAISATDTEAFF. The chain links TRBV10-3 to TRBJ1-1; D is ambiguous. The CDR3 runs to 12 residues. Germline loops: CDR1 ENHRY, CDR2 SYGVKD. V lost 4 bases to trimming and J lost 3 bases, with 6 bases between them.